Included here is one T cell receptor (beta chain) sequence, with context. This entry belongs to a study of T-cell reconstitution after alpha-beta-depleted transplantation in children. Library preparation (for TCRbeta) was performed with unique molecular identifiers. TCRdb independently ran MiXCR on the PCR reads; one entry per CDR3 protein. The sample lists about 640,000 distinct CDR3 sequences; roughly 15% were seen once. The receptor comes from a human donor who donated a stem cell graft to a child with acute myeloid leukemia. Source: PBMCs from the stem cell graft donor, taken from the stem cell graft.

CDR3 in amino acids: CASSESLGDQPQHF. The CDR3 DNA sequence: TGCGCCAGCAGTGAGTCTCTAGGGGACCAGCCCCAGCATTTT. V and J are TRBV10-1 and TRBJ1-5; weak D call: TRBD1 (5 bases). This CDR3 has 14 amino acids. Per the germline V gene, CDR1 is WNHNN and CDR2 is SYGVQD (reference sequence). V was shortened by 0 bases and J by 7 bases, with 10 bases between the two germline ends.